Below are 7 T cell receptor beta chains sequenced from a single sample in a study of human T cells and chemical hapten exposure. Time point described: patch test 1, 2 weeks after DPC sensitization. Specified treatment: therapeutic diphenylcyclopropenone sensitization with weekly scalp DPC. TCRdb independently ran MiXCR on the RACE reads; one entry per CDR3 protein. The sample has about 360,000 distinct CDR3 sequences, approximately 4.4% seen once. Sequencing was performed on whole blood, taken in connection with sensitization to the hapten diphenylcyclopropenone (DPC). The origin of the receptors is a woman aged 45-65 years with alopecia areata. Some clones in this sample may be carry-over from other donors' samples.

The table lists this clonotype with many counts. The genes are TRBV10-3 and TRBJ2-3, with D possibly TRBD1 on 5 matching bases. V was clipped by 4 bases and J by 1 base, with 15 bases between them. Germline CDR1 is ENHRY and CDR2 is SYGVKD. The CDR3 is made up of 16 amino acids. The chain's CDR3 is CAISAARDTRTDTQYF. The CDR3, as DNA: TGTGCCATCAGTGCAGCCAGGGATACCCGCACAGATACGCAGTATTTT.

This clonotype was counted only a few times. This chain uses TRBV7-9 with TRBJ2-3, with TRBD1 identical over 7 bases. The CDR3 sequence is 15 residues long. J was trimmed by 1 base and V by 5 bases; bases with no gene match: 6. Germline assignment: CDR1 SEHNR and CDR2 FQNEAQ (reference sequence). The CDR3 nucleotides read TGTGCCAGCAGCCGAGGACAGGTTCGCACAGATACGCAGTATTTT. It translates to CASSRGQVRTDTQYF.

The chain uses TRBV7-2 and TRBJ2-1; D not certain. The V gene lost 4 bases and the J gene lost 0 bases, with 10 bases spanning the gap. CDR3 length: 15 amino acids. CDR1 is SGHTA, CDR2 FQGNSA, per germline. The CDR3 DNA reads as TGTGCCAGCAGCTCAGTAGGTAGCTCCTACAATGAGCAGTTCTTC. Protein sequence: CASSSVGSSYNEQFF.

This clonotype was picked up many times. The chain couples TRBV7-2 to TRBJ1-3; D is uncertain. The CDR3 runs 16 residues. V was trimmed by 4 bases and J by 2 bases, leaving 15 bases between them. Germline V gene lookup returns CDR1 SGHTA and CDR2 FQGNSA. The CDR3 is CASSSRHPNTGNTIYF. In DNA, the CDR3 is TGTGCCAGCAGCTCCAGGCACCCAAACACTGGAAACACCATATATTTT.

This clonotype was seen only a few times. V usage is TRBV3-1 and J usage is TRBJ1-4; D is undetermined. Per the germline V gene, CDR1 is LGHDT and CDR2 is YNNKEL (reference sequence). V lost 9 bases, J lost 7 bases, and 15 bases lay in between. This CDR3 has 13 amino acids. The CDR3 nucleotides read TGTGCCAGTTCCTTAGGAGACGGTGAAAAACTGTTTTTT. Its translation: CASSLGDGEKLFF.

This clonotype was observed at least ten times. The V gene is TRBV5-1, the J gene TRBJ1-1; TRBD1 is a possible D gene (6 bases). The germline V and J ends were trimmed by 0 bases and 5 bases, with 11 bases remaining between them. CDR3 length: 14 residues. CDR1 and CDR2 from the germline V gene are SGHRS and YFSETQ. The CDR3 bases are TGCGCCAGCAGCTTGGGGACAGTAGGAACTGAAGCTTTCTTT. It is translated as CASSLGTVGTEAFF.

This clonotype came up many times. This rearrangement joins TRBV28 to TRBJ2-7, with D possibly being TRBD1 or TRBD2 (5 bases each). Germline V gene data show CDR1 as MDHEN and CDR2 as SYDVKM. V gave up 3 bases and J gave up 2 bases, with 17 bases separating them. The CDR3 is 16 residues long. The CDR3 region is CASSFQRPGDAYEQYF. CDR3 bases: TGTGCCAGCAGTTTCCAAAGACCCGGGGACGCCTACGAGCAGTACTTC.